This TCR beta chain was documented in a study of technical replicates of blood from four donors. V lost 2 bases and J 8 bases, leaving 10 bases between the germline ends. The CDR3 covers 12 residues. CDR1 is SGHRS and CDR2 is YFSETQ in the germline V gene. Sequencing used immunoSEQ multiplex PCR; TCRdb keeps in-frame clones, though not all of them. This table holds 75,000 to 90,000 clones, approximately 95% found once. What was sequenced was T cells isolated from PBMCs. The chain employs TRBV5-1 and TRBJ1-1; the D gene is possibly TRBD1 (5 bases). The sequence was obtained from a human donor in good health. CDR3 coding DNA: TGCGCCAGCAGCTTTCAGGGAACCGAAGCTTTCTTT. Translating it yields CASSFQGTEAFF.